The entry that follows covers one T cell receptor (beta chain) sequence. What it binds is not known. The data were obtained in a study of metastatic and nonmetastatic thyroid tumors. Study details: Samples came from malignant and benign thyroid patients, and repertoires were compared across blood and tumor or nodule tissue.

TCRdb reassembled clones from the PCR reads with MiXCR. The table has 30,000 to 40,000 clones, roughly 22% seen once; the top ten hold less than 4%. Study-wide results and caveats: For both blood and tumor, malignant thyroid tumors reportedly showed significantly higher TCR beta diversity than benign nodules did.

Before thyroid surgery, none of the patients had received any treatment. There are 17 residues in the CDR3. V was clipped by 7 bases and J by 0 bases, with 19 bases between them. The germline V gene encodes CDR1 SGHVS and CDR2 FQNEAQ. This rearrangement joins TRBV7-8 to TRBJ1-3; D gene ambiguous. Sequenced sample: tumor tissue. The receptor comes from a male donor with papillary thyroid cancer or a benign thyroid nodule (not recorded which). Some clones in this sample may be carry-over from other donors' samples. As DNA, the CDR3 is TGTGCCAGCATCTTCCAGGCGGCCTGGAGCTCTGGAAACACCATATATTTT. Its translation: CASIFQAAWSSGNTIYF.